A single sample is the source of the 17 T cell receptor beta chains below, sequenced in a study of cytotoxic CD8 clonotypes in ibrutinib-treated CLL. TCRdb's copy holds only in-frame clones and misses some; the assay was immunoSEQ multiplex PCR. Of roughly 220,000 clones listed, about 75% are singletons. The specimen was PBMCs, collected after 12 months of ibrutinib treatment. These receptor sequences come from a human donor with chronic lymphocytic leukemia.

The chain is built from TRBV6-6 and TRBJ1-1; possible D gene TRBD1, 5 bases. The germline V gene has CDR1 MNHNY and CDR2 SVGAGI (reference sequence). The CDR3 is made up of 14 amino acids. Trimming removed 4 bases at V and 3 bases at J, with 12 bases between. The CDR3: CASSSRTGHTEAFF. The CDR3 coding sequence is TGTGCCAGCAGTTCACGGACGGGACACACTGAAGCTTTCTTT.

The rearrangement uses TRBV30 and TRBJ1-2, with 7 bases matching TRBD1. V shed 4 bases and J 4 bases; nucleotides not matched to a gene: 12. The CDR3 is 15 amino acids. Germline loops: CDR1 GTSNPN, CDR2 SVGIG (reference sequence). CDR3 coding DNA: TGTGCCTGGATTCCACTCCGGGACAGAATCTATGGCTACACCTTC. It encodes CAWIPLRDRIYGYTF.

This chain connects TRBV6-5 to TRBJ1-1, with a possible D match to TRBD1 (5 bases). V lost 7 bases and J lost 5, with 14 bases in between. The CDR3 length is 13 residues. Germline assignment: CDR1 MNHEY and CDR2 SVGAGI. This chain's CDR3 is CASIEGDGTEAFF. The CDR3, as DNA: TGTGCCAGCATCGAAGGGGATGGGACTGAAGCTTTCTTT.

V gene TRBV2 combines with J gene TRBJ2-4; a weak D match, TRBD1 (5 bases). CDR1 is SNHLY and CDR2 is FYNNEI in the germline V gene. The CDR3 extends over 11 amino acids. V was clipped by 9 bases and J by 6 bases, with 9 bases between them. CDR3 in DNA: TGTGCCAGTGCGCAGGGAAACATTCAGTACTTC. This gives the protein CASAQGNIQYF.

This chain connects TRBV20-1 to TRBJ2-5; weak D call: TRBD2 (6 bases). Germline-derived CDR1 and CDR2 are DFQATT and SNEGSKA (reference sequence). V lost 6 bases to trimming and J lost 5 bases, with 10 bases between them. This CDR3 is 11 amino acids long. CDR3 amino acids: CSAWDWETQYF. In DNA form, the CDR3 reads TGCAGTGCCTGGGACTGGGAGACCCAGTACTTC.

The chain links TRBV7-9 to TRBJ2-7; D is perhaps TRBD2 (6 bases). Trimming removed 7 bases from V and 7 bases from J, with 17 bases in between. Germline V CDR1 and CDR2: SEHNR, FQNEAQ (reference sequence). The CDR3 spans 13 residues. CDR3 residues: CASTHGGTGEQYF. CDR3 nucleotide sequence: TGTGCCAGCACCCATGGGGGGACGGGGGAGCAGTACTTC.

The CDR3 DNA reads as TGTGCCAGCTCCGGACAGGGGTTTGGGTACGAGCAGTACTTC. As protein: CASSGQGFGYEQYF. The chain uses TRBV2 and TRBJ2-7, with 9 positions matching TRBD1. Germline V gene lookup returns CDR1 SNHLY and CDR2 FYNNEI. This CDR3 is 14 amino acids long. J was trimmed by 4 bases and V by 8 bases; bases with no gene match: 9.

With regard to this clone: With a much larger clone just one base away, this may be a read error. The chain uses TRBV27 and TRBJ1-1; a possible D gene is TRBD1 (6 bases). From germline, CDR1 is MNHEY and CDR2 SMNVEV (reference sequence). The CDR3 is 15 amino acids. CDR3 residues: CASSLWGSWDTEVFF. CDR3 bases: TGTGCCAGCAGTTTATGGGGCTCCTGGGACACTGAAGTTTTCTTT.

The rearrangement joins TRBV13 to TRBJ2-3; D assignment may be TRBD1 or TRBD2 (5 bases each). The CDR3 is 13 amino acids. Germline V lookup: CDR1 PRHDT, CDR2 FYEKMQ (reference sequence). V lost 5 bases, J lost 7 bases, and 13 bases lay in between. CDR3 protein: CASSNPQGHTQYF. The CDR3 nucleotides are TGTGCCAGCAGCAACCCTCAGGGACATACGCAGTATTTT.

The V call is TRBV30, the J call TRBJ2-2; 7 positions agree with TRBD1. V gave up 4 bases and J gave up 5 bases; unmatched junction bases: 4. Germline values: CDR1 GTSNPN, CDR2 SVGIG (reference sequence). The CDR3 is 13 amino acids. The CDR3 DNA follows: TGTGCCTGGATGGGACAGATAACCGGGGAGCTGTTTTTT. This translates into CAWMGQITGELFF.

The V and J genes are TRBV19 and TRBJ2-5, with unresolved D. In germline, CDR1 is LNHDA, CDR2 SQIVND (reference sequence). V shed 8 bases and J shed 2 bases, with 18 bases lying between them. This CDR3 spans 15 amino acids. CDR3 loop: CASAGRGFSQETQYF. The CDR3 coding sequence is TGTGCCAGTGCTGGTCGTGGATTCTCTCAAGAGACCCAGTACTTC.

The chain employs TRBV19 and TRBJ1-1, with D possibly matching TRBD1 (6 bases). Germline CDR1 LNHDA, CDR2 SQIVND (reference sequence). CDR3 length: 14 amino acids. Trimming left V 7 bases short and J 5 bases short, with 17 bases between. The CDR3 sequence: CASKESRGVTEAFF. CDR3 DNA: TGTGCCAGTAAGGAGTCGAGGGGGGTGACTGAAGCTTTCTTT.

This clone was counted a few times. The V gene is TRBV5-6, the J gene TRBJ1-1, with D possibly matching TRBD1 (6 bases). V was cut by 4 bases and J by 2 bases, with 12 bases left in between. Germline V gene lookup returns CDR1 SGHDT and CDR2 YYEEEE. The CDR3 runs 14 residues. The CDR3 sequence: CASSLTGRNTEAFF. CDR3 nucleotide sequence: TGTGCCAGCAGCCTGACAGGTCGCAACACTGAAGCTTTCTTT.

This clone was recorded once. CDR3 nucleotide sequence: TGTGCCAGCAGCGTACAGGTGAACACTGAAGCTTTCTTT. Protein product: CASSVQVNTEAFF. The chain links TRBV9 to TRBJ1-1; no reliable D call. Germline values: CDR1 SGDLS, CDR2 YYNGEE. CDR3 length: 13 residues. The germline V and J ends were trimmed by 1 base and 0 bases, with 4 bases remaining between them.

The V and J genes are TRBV11-2 and TRBJ2-5; 7 bases fit TRBD2. This CDR3 spans 14 amino acids. The ends lost 5 bases at V and 4 bases at J; junction bases unmatched: 7. Germline V lookup: CDR1 SGHAT, CDR2 FQNNGV. CDR3 protein: CASSPTASGETQYF. CDR3 DNA sequence: TGTGCCAGCAGCCCCACCGCTAGCGGAGAGACCCAGTACTTC.

This clone has only one observation. This chain uses TRBV6-6 with TRBJ1-2; TRBD1 matches at 8 bases. The CDR3 spans 14 residues. The germline gives CDR1 MNHNY, CDR2 SVGAGI (reference sequence). V shed 5 bases and J 5 bases; nucleotides not matched to a gene: 7. CDR3 loop: CASSAGGAGYGYTF. The CDR3 nucleotides read TGTGCCAGCAGTGCAGGGGGCGCTGGGTATGGCTACACCTTC.

A few counts support this clone. The chain has TRBV4-1 and TRBJ1-6; weak D call: TRBD1 (5 bases). The CDR3 spans 15 residues. Germline V CDR1 and CDR2: MGHRA, YSYEKL. The germline V and J ends were trimmed by 0 bases and 4 bases, with 7 bases remaining between them. This chain's CDR3 is CASSQETAYNSPLHF. For the CDR3, the DNA is TGCGCCAGCAGCCAAGAGACAGCTTATAATTCACCCCTCCACTTT.